A single sample is the source of the 9 T cell receptor beta chains below, sequenced in a study of blood T cell repertoires in COVID-19. The method was immunoSEQ multiplex PCR; TCRdb's version includes in-frame clones alone and lacks a portion of them. This sample carries 25,000 to 35,000 clones, about 88% of them seen once, and the ten largest clones take 9.5% to 15%. Sequencing was performed on peripheral blood. The receptors shown here come from a human donor in a cohort sampled during active COVID-19. The donor label of this sample is uncertain.

The chain combines TRBV9 with TRBJ2-1, with 12 bases identical to TRBD2. This CDR3 contains 15 residues. The junction had 1 base not matched to a gene; V was cut back by 0 bases and J by 6 bases. Germline V gene data show CDR1 as SGDLS and CDR2 as YYNGEE. The CDR3 DNA reads as TGTGCCAGCAGCGTAGAACTAGCGGGAGGCAATGAGCAGTTCTTC. Translated: CASSVELAGGNEQFF. Looking up the rest from reference TRBV9 and TRBJ2-1 gives the full variable domain: DSGVTQTPKHLITATGQRVTLRCSPRSGDLSVYWYQQSLDQGLQFLIQYYNGEERAKGNILERFSAQQFPDLHSELNLSSLELGDSALYFCASSVELAGGNEQFFGPGTRLTVL.

The V call is TRBV15, the J call TRBJ1-2; D is perhaps TRBD1 (5 bases). Per germline, CDR1 LNHNV and CDR2 YYDKDF (reference sequence). The CDR3 extends over 17 amino acids. Trimming removed 0 bases from V and 4 bases from J, with 18 bases in between. CDR3 protein: CATSRDRLAGGGYGYTF. CDR3 coding DNA: TGTGCCACCAGCAGAGACCGCTTGGCCGGGGGAGGCTATGGCTACACCTTC.

V and J are TRBV11-2 and TRBJ1-6, with D unresolved. CDR1 is SGHAT, CDR2 FQNNGV, per germline. V lost 8 bases, J lost 3 bases, and 14 bases lay in between. The CDR3 consists of 15 residues. Written as DNA, the CDR3 is TGTGCCAGCCAAGCCTTGGGCAGCTATAATTCACCCCTCCACTTT. This codes for CASQALGSYNSPLHF.

CDR3 sequence: CASSQSRTEKEQYF. DNA of the CDR3: TGTGCCAGCTCACAATCTCGGACAGAAAAAGAGCAGTACTTC. The rearrangement uses TRBV18 and TRBJ2-7, with D perhaps TRBD1 (6 bases). Germline V lookup: CDR1 KGHSH, CDR2 LQKENI. The V end lost 4 bases, the J end lost 7 bases, and 17 bases lay between the germline ends. This CDR3 is 14 amino acids long.

V usage is TRBV5-1 and J usage is TRBJ2-1, with 8 positions matching TRBD1. This CDR3 is built from 16 residues. Trimming removed 3 bases from V and 0 bases from J; junction bases left unmatched: 5. Germline V lookup: CDR1 SGHRS, CDR2 YFSETQ. This chain's CDR3 is CASSSGQDHSYNEQFF. For the CDR3, the DNA is TGCGCCAGCAGCTCGGGACAGGACCACTCCTACAATGAGCAGTTCTTC. Full variable domain (rest looked up from reference TRBV5-1 and TRBJ2-1): KAGVTQTPRYLIKTRGQQVTLSCSPISGHRSVSWYQQTPGQGLQFLFEYFSETQRNKGNFPGRFSGRQFSNSRSEMNVSTLELGDSALYLCASSSGQDHSYNEQFFGPGTRLTVL.

The chain recombines TRBV5-4 with TRBJ1-2; D may be TRBD1 (6 bases). V shed 4 bases and J shed 4 bases, with 17 bases lying between them. CDR3 length: 15 residues. Germline CDR1 and CDR2: SGHNT and YYREEE (reference sequence). As DNA, the CDR3 is TGTGCCAGCAGCCCGGGGGGGGGCCGAGTCTATGGCTACACCTTC. Its protein product is CASSPGGGRVYGYTF.

A note on this clone: At the DNA level, this CDR3 is encoded by other sequences in the same sample as well. J is TRBJ1-4 and V is TRBV9; tentative D call: TRBD1 (6 bases). The length of the CDR3 is 14 residues. CDR1 is SGDLS and CDR2 is YYNGEE in the germline V gene. The germline V and J ends were trimmed by 3 bases and 8 bases, with 14 bases remaining between them. The CDR3 is CASSGGGAGEKLFF. The CDR3 DNA reads as TGTGCCAGCAGCGGAGGGGGTGCCGGGGAAAAACTGTTTTTT.

The chain uses TRBV5-1 and TRBJ2-1, with D uncertain. Trimming left V 0 bases short and J 1 base short, with 5 bases between. The CDR3 sequence is 14 residues long. CDR1 is SGHRS, CDR2 YFSETQ, per germline. CDR3 nucleotides: TGCGCCAGCAGCTTGGGTTTATCCTACAATGAGCAGTTCTTC. This encodes CASSLGLSYNEQFF.

The rearrangement uses TRBV18 and TRBJ2-3, with TRBD2 identical over 12 bases. There are 16 residues in the CDR3. The V and J ends lost 6 bases and 2 bases, in that order; junction bases with no gene match: 6. Germline CDR1 reads KGHSH; CDR2 reads LQKENI. The DNA of the CDR3 is TGTGCCAGCTCCCAGGGGACTAGCGGGTCCACAGATACGCAGTATTTT. Its translation: CASSQGTSGSTDTQYF.